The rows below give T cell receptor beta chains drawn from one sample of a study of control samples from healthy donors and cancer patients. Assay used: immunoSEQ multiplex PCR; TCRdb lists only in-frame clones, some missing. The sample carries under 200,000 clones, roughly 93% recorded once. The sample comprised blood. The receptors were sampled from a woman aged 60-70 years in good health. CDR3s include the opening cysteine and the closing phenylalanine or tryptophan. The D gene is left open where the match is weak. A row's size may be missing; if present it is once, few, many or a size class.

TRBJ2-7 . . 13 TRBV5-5 CASSLEGTYEQYF TGTGCCAGCAGCTTGGAGGGTACCTACGAGCAGTACTTC
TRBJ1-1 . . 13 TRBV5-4 CASSFQGSFEAFF TGTGCCAGCAGCTTTCAGGGCAGTTTTGAAGCTTTCTTT
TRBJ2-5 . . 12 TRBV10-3 CAISERGETQYF TGTGCCATCAGTGAGAGAGGGGAGACCCAGTACTTC
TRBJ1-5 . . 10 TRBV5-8 CASSPSTQHF TGTGCCAGCAGCCCCTCCACCCAGCATTTT
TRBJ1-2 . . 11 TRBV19 CASMEGYGYTF TGTGCCAGTATGGAGGGATATGGCTACACCTTC
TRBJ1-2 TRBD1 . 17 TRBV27 CASSFGTGGWDPYGYTF TGTGCCAGCAGTTTTGGAACAGGGGGCTGGGATCCCTATGGCTACACCTTC
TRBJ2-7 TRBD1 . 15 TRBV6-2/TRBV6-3 CASSQPGQGFSEQYF TGTGCCAGCAGTCAACCGGGACAGGGCTTTTCCGAGCAGTACTTC
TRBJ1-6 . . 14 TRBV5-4 CASSAWGGARPLHF TGTGCCAGCAGCGCCTGGGGGGGGGCGCGACCCCTCCACTTT
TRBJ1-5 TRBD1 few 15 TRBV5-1 CASSWTGGAGQPQHF TGCGCCAGCAGCTGGACAGGGGGCGCAGGACAGCCCCAGCATTTT
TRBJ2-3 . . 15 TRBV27 CASSIRHLGTDTQYF TGTGCCAGCAGTATTAGACACCTCGGCACAGATACGCAGTATTTT
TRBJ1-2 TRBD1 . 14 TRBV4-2 CASSQTDRGNGYTF TGTGCCAGCAGCCAAACGGACAGGGGGAATGGCTACACCTTC
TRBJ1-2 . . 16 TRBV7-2 CASSLGRQVIGYGYTF TGTGCCAGCAGCTTAGGAAGACAGGTTATAGGCTATGGCTACACCTTC
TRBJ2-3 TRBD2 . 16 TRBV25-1 CASSERPAGGTDTQYF TGTGCCAGCAGTGAACGACCAGCGGGGGGCACAGATACGCAGTATTTT
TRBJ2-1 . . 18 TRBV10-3 CAISEVLGPGHGIGEQFF TGTGCCATCAGTGAGGTCCTTGGACCGGGACACGGGATCGGTGAGCAGTTCTTC
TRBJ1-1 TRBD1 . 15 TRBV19 CASTRTGLKATEAFF TGTGCCAGTACAAGGACAGGCCTAAAAGCCACTGAAGCTTTCTTT
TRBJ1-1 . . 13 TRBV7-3 CASSLSKITEAFF TGTGCCAGCAGCTTAAGTAAGATCACTGAAGCTTTCTTT
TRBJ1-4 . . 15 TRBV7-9 CASSDPGPLGEKLFF TGTGCCAGCAGTGATCCGGGGCCCTTGGGGGAAAAACTGTTTTTT
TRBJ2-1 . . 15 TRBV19 CASSIGQGYYNEQFF TGTGCCAGTAGTATCGGGCAGGGGTATTACAATGAGCAGTTCTTC
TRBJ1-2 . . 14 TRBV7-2 CASSPIAGEDGYTF TGTGCCAGCAGCCCGATAGCAGGGGAGGACGGCTACACCTTC
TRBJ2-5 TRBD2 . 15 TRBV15 CATSRARGGSGTQYF TGTGCCACCAGCAGAGCTCGGGGAGGGTCAGGGACCCAGTACTTC
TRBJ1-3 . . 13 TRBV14 CASSRHTGNTIYF TGTGCCAGCAGCCGCCATACTGGAAACACCATATATTTT
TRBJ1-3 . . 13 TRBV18 CASSPREEDTIYF TGTGCCAGCTCCCCCAGGGAGGAGGACACCATATATTTT
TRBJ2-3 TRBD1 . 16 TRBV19 CASSMDGTGEGDTQYF TGTGCCAGTAGTATGGACGGGACAGGGGAGGGAGATACGCAGTATTTT
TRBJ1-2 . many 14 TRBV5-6 CASSYWQGNYGYTF TGTGCCAGCAGTTATTGGCAGGGAAACTATGGCTACACCTTC
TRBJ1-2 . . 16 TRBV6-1 CASSEAEGTGVYGYTF TGTGCCAGCAGTGAAGCTGAGGGGACCGGAGTCTATGGCTACACCTTC
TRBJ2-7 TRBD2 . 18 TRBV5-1 CASSLGASGGGVTYEQYF TGCGCCAGCAGCTTGGGGGCTAGCGGGGGTGGGGTTACCTACGAGCAGTACTTC
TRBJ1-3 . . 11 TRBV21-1 CAPPRRNTIYF TGTGCCCCCCCCCGTCGAAACACCATATATTTT
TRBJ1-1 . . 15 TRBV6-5 CASSYTTYGNTEAFF TGTGCCAGCAGTTACACGACTTACGGGAACACTGAAGCTTTCTTT
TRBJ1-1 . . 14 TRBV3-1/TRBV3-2 CATDYWGTNTEAFF TGTGCCACCGACTATTGGGGCACGAACACTGAAGCTTTCTTT
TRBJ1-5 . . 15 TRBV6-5 CASSYSIWSNQPQHF TGTGCCAGCAGTTACTCGATTTGGAGCAATCAGCCCCAGCATTTT
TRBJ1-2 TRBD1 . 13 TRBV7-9 CASSYGQGGGYTF TGTGCCAGCAGCTATGGACAGGGTGGTGGCTACACCTTC
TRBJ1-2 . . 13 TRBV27 CASSSLPPHGYTF TGTGCCAGCAGCTCCCTCCCCCCTCATGGCTACACCTTC
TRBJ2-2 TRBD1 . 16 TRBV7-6 CASSPEQTGVTGELFF TGTGCCAGCAGCCCAGAACAAACAGGGGTCACCGGGGAGCTGTTTTTT
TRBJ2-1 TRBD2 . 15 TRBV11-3 CASSLDGRDYNEQFF TGTGCCAGCAGCTTAGATGGGAGGGACTACAATGAGCAGTTCTTC
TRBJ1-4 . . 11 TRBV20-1 CSASANEKLFF TGCAGTGCTAGTGCTAATGAAAAACTGTTTTTT
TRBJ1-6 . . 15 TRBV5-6 CASSLGRPDRSPLHF TGTGCCAGCAGCTTGGGACGGCCTGATCGGTCACCCCTCCACTTT
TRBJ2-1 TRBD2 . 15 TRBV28 CASSSIAGSHNEQFF TGTGCCAGCAGTTCCATAGCGGGGAGTCACAATGAGCAGTTCTTC
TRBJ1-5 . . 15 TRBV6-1 CASSEATRGSGPQHF TGTGCCAGCAGTGAAGCAACGAGGGGTTCAGGGCCCCAGCATTTT
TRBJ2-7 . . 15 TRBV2 CASGGPRQGSYEQYF TGTGCCAGCGGGGGGCCCCGACAGGGCTCCTACGAGCAGTACTTC
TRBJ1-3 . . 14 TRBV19 CASTPGFSGNTIYF TGTGCCAGTACCCCGGGCTTCTCTGGAAACACCATATATTTT